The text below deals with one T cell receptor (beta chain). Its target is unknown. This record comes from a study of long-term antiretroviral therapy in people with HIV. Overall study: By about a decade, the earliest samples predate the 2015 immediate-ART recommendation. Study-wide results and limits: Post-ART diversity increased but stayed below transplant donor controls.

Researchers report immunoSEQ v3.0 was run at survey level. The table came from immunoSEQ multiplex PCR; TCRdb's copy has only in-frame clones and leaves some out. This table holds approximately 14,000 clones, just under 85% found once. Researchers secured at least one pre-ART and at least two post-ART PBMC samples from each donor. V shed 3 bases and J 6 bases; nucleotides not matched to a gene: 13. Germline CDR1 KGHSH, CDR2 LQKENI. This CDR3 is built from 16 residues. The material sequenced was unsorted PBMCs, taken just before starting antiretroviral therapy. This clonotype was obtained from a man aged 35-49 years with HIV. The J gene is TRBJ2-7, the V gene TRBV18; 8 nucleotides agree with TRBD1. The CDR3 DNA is TGTGCCAGCTCACCGTTTGGGACAGGAACCTACGTCGAGCAGTACTTC. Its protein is CASSPFGTGTYVEQYF.